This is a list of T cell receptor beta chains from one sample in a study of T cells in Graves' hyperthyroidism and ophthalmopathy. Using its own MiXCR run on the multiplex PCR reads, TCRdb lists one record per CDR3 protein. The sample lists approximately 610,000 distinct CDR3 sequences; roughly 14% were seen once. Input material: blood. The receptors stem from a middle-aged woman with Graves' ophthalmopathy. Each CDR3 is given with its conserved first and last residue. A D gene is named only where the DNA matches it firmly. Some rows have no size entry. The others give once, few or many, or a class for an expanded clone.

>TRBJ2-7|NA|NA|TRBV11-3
TGTGCCAGCAGCTTTGGCCCGAATCCCTACGAGCAGTACTTC
CASSFGPNPYEQYF
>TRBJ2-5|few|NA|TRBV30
TGTGCCTGGAGTCCCCTTGGGCTCCGGGGCGAGACCCAGTACTTC
CAWSPLGLRGETQYF
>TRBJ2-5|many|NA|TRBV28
TGTGCCAGCAGTTCCAACCGAGATAATCCGACAGGAACCCAAGAGACCCAGTACTTC
CASSSNRDNPTGTQETQYF
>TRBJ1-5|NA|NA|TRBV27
TGTGCCAGCAGTTTGGGGGGAATCCAGCCCCAGCATTTT
CASSLGGIQPQHF
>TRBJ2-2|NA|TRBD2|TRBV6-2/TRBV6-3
TGTGCCAGCCAACCGACTAGCGGCGCCCGATTTAACACCGAGGAGCTGTTTTTT
CASQPTSGARFNTEELFF
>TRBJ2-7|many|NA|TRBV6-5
TGTGCCAGCACCATCGATGGCAGGGCCGACGAGCAGTACTTC
CASTIDGRADEQYF
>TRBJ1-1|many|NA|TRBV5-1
TGCGCCAGCAGCTACTCCCAAACAGGGCCGAACACTGAAGCTTTCTTT
CASSYSQTGPNTEAFF
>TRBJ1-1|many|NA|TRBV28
TGTGCCAGCAGCGCCTTCACTCGGGGCCAGGGAGGATCGGGAGCTTTCTTT
CASSAFTRGQGGSGAFF
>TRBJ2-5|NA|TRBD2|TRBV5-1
TGCGCCAGCAGCTTGGTGCGGGGACTAGGGAGTGAGACCCAGTACTTC
CASSLVRGLGSETQYF
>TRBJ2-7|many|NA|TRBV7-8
TGTGCCAGCAGCTCCCCCTGGGGCTACGAGCAGTACTTC
CASSSPWGYEQYF
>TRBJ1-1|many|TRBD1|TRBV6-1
TGTGCCAGCAGTAAACAGGGGATGAATGTTTGGTCGAACACTGAAGCTTTCTTT
CASSKQGMNVWSNTEAFF
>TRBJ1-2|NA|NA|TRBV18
TGTGCCAGCTCACCCGAGTCAAACTATGGCTACACCTTC
CASSPESNYGYTF
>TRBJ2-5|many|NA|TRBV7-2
TGTGCCAGCACCGAACAAGAGACCCAGTACTTC
CASTEQETQYF
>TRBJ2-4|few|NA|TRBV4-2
TGTGCCAGCAGCCAAGCTACCCAAAACATTCAGTACTTC
CASSQATQNIQYF
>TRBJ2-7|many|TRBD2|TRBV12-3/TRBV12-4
TGTGCCAGCAGTTTAAGGCTAGCGGGAGTGTACGAGCAGTACTTC
CASSLRLAGVYEQYF
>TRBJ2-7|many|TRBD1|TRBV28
TGTGCCAGCAGTTTACCCGACAGGCGGGACAGGGTTTGGTACGAGCAGTACTTC
CASSLPDRRDRVWYEQYF
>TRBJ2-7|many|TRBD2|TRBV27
TGTGCCAGCAGTCAGCAACTAGCGGACCTCTATCGGGAGCAGTACTTC
CASSQQLADLYREQYF
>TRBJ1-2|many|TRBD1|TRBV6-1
TGTGCCAGCAGTGAGGTTAGGGGGACAGGCGGCTACACCTTC
CASSEVRGTGGYTF
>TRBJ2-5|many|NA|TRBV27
TGTGCCAGTTGGACCGGGCCCGAGACCCAGTACTTC
CASWTGPETQYF
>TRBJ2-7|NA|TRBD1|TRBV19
TGTGCCAGTAGTAACCGACAGGGGGCTTACGAGCAGTACTTC
CASSNRQGAYEQYF
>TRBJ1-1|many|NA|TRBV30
TGTGCCTGGAGGGCCAGGCTAGTACCTGAAGCTTTCTTT
CAWRARLVPEAFF
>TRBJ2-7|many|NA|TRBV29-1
TGCAGCGTTGAAGGAGATAGATACGAGCAGTACTTC
CSVEGDRYEQYF
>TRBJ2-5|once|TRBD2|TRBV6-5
TGTGCCAGCAGTTACGCCGGGGCTAGCGGGGACCAAGAGACCCAGTACTTC
CASSYAGASGDQETQYF
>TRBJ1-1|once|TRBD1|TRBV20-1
TGCAGGCGGGACAGCACGAACACTGAAGCTTTCTTT
CRRDSTNTEAFF
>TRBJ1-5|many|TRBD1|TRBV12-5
TGTGCCACGGGACAGGGAGGAAATCAGCCCCAGCATTTT
CATGQGGNQPQHF
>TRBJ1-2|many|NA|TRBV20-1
TGCAGTGCTATGGTTAGGGAATATGGCTACACCTTC
CSAMVREYGYTF
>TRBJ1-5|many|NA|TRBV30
TGTGCCTGGAGCCACAGGGTCGATCAGCCCCAGCATTTT
CAWSHRVDQPQHF
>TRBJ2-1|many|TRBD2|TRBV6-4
TGTGCCAGCCGGTTCTTTTGGGGGGGTGACAATGAGCAGTTCTTC
CASRFFWGGDNEQFF
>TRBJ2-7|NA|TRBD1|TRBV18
TGTGCCAGCTCCCCCCAGGCACAGGGGACCCACGAGCAGTACTTC
CASSPQAQGTHEQYF
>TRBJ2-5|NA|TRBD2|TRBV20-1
TGCAGTATAGCGGGAGTAGGAGAGACCCAGTACTTC
CSIAGVGETQYF
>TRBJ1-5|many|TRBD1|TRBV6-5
TGTGCCAGCAGGTCCGGGACAGGGGGACAGCCCCAGCATTTT
CASRSGTGGQPQHF
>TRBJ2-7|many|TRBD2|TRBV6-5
TGTGCCAGCAGTTACAGGGAACCGGGACTAGCCTACGAGCAGTACTTC
CASSYREPGLAYEQYF
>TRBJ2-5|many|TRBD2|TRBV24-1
TGTGCCACCAGTGGCCTAGCGGGAGCTCTGCCGGAGACCCAGTACTTC
CATSGLAGALPETQYF